Each of the 17 T cell receptor beta chains below was sequenced from the same sample in a study of T cell responses to AZD1222 COVID-19 vaccine. Libraries were prepared by immunoSEQ multiplex PCR; TCRdb keeps only in-frame clonotypes and omits some of them. The sample lists 140,000 to 150,000 clones; under 95% were seen once. The sample here was peripheral blood, taken on day 0 of AZD1222 vaccination. All receptors come from an adult in good health.

J is TRBJ2-7 and V is TRBV6-5, with TRBD1 as a possible D gene (6 bases). CDR1 is MNHEY and CDR2 is SVGAGI in the germline V gene. The V end lost 6 bases, the J end lost 7 bases, and 16 bases lay between the germline ends. There are 13 residues in the CDR3. The CDR3 DNA follows: TGTGCCAGCAGCTTAACAGGGAGAGAAGAGCAGTACTTC. Protein product: CASSLTGREEQYF.

This chain connects TRBV11-2 to TRBJ1-1; D may be TRBD1 (5 bases). Germline assignment: CDR1 SGHAT and CDR2 FQNNGV. The CDR3 spans 14 residues. Trimming pared 0 bases from V and 4 bases from J, leaving 9 bases between. The CDR3 here is CASSLDGGVTEAFF. As DNA, the CDR3 is TGTGCCAGCAGCTTAGATGGGGGGGTCACTGAAGCTTTCTTT.

The CDR3 nucleotides read TGTGCCAGCAGTTTATTAGGTTTGACAGATTCTAACTATGGCTACACCTTC. Protein product: CASSLLGLTDSNYGYTF. The chain links TRBV27 to TRBJ1-2; a possible D gene is TRBD1 (5 bases). The CDR3 sequence is 17 residues long. Germline lookup yields CDR1 MNHEY and CDR2 SMNVEV (reference sequence). The V end lost 1 base, the J end lost 0 bases, and 15 bases lay between the germline ends.

J is TRBJ1-2 and V is TRBV19, with D unclear. Germline values: CDR1 LNHDA, CDR2 SQIVND (reference sequence). The CDR3 loop spans 15 amino acids. Trimming took off 2 bases at V and 2 bases at J, with 12 bases between the two ends. The CDR3 DNA follows: TGTGCCAGTAGTATAAATGGGAGGCCAAACTATGGCTACACCTTC. Protein: CASSINGRPNYGYTF.

The gene calls are TRBV28 and TRBJ2-1; 14 nucleotides line up with TRBD2. The CDR3 sequence is 22 residues long. Germline CDR1 and CDR2: MDHEN and SYDVKM. V was pared by 4 bases and J by 0 bases, with 17 bases of the junction left unmatched. The CDR3, as DNA: TGTGCCAGCAGTTCAACCCCCTCCGGGACTAGCGGGAGAATGAGCTCCTACAATGAGCAGTTCTTC. Amino acid sequence: CASSSTPSGTSGRMSSYNEQFF.

This clone was found once. V gene TRBV13 combines with J gene TRBJ2-7, with a possible D match to TRBD1 (6 bases). Germline CDR1 is PRHDT and CDR2 is FYEKMQ (reference sequence). The CDR3 loop spans 14 amino acids. V lost 6 bases to trimming and J lost 1 base, with 13 bases between them. CDR3 in amino acids: CASSEQGSSYEQYF. CDR3 DNA sequence: TGTGCCAGCAGTGAACAGGGAAGTTCCTACGAGCAGTACTTC.

The gene calls are TRBV3-1 (or the pseudogene TRBV3-2) and TRBJ2-3, with TRBD2 identical over 8 bases. The CDR3 is made up of 15 amino acids. Looked up from germline, CDR1 is LGHDT and CDR2 is YNNKEL (reference sequence). With V trimmed by 5 bases and J by 5 bases, 9 bases remained unmatched. The CDR3 DNA reads TGTGCCAGCAGCTCTCTAGCGGGCTTCGAAGATACGCAGTATTTT. Its protein product is CASSSLAGFEDTQYF.

J is TRBJ1-5 and V is TRBV7-9; TRBD1 might be the D (5 bases). V was shortened by 1 base and J by 4 bases, with 14 bases between the two germline ends. CDR1 is SEHNR, CDR2 FQNEAQ, per germline (reference sequence). The CDR3 extends over 16 amino acids. The CDR3 loop reads CASSLEGQGGNQPQHF. In DNA, the CDR3 is TGTGCCAGCAGCTTAGAAGGACAAGGAGGTAATCAGCCCCAGCATTTT.

The chain recombines TRBV25-1 with TRBJ1-4; TRBD1 is a possible D gene (6 bases). The CDR3 spans 16 residues. The ends were cut back, 1 base at V and 8 bases at J, with 17 bases in the middle. From germline, CDR1 is MGHDK and CDR2 SYGVNS. CDR3 sequence: CASSESRGALEEKLFF. The CDR3 coding sequence is TGTGCCAGCAGTGAATCACGGGGGGCACTGGAGGAAAAACTGTTTTTT.

For this clone: This sample also contains other DNA sequences that code for the same CDR3. The V gene is TRBV12-3 or TRBV12-4, the J gene TRBJ1-1; TRBD1 might be the D (5 bases). CDR3 length: 13 amino acids. The ends were cut back, 5 bases at V and 1 base at J, with 8 bases in the middle. In DNA, the CDR3 is TGTGCCAGCAGTCTTACAGGGAACACTGAAGCTTTCTTT. It codes for CASSLTGNTEAFF.

The chain joins TRBV5-8 to TRBJ2-2; D possibly uses TRBD1 or TRBD2 (5 bases each). The CDR3 is 15 amino acids. Deletions cut 1 base from V and 3 bases from J, with 10 bases between. Germline lookup yields CDR1 SGHTS and CDR2 YDEGEE. CDR3 nucleotides: TGTGCCAGCAGCTTGCGGGGCCGGGACACCGGGGAGCTGTTTTTT. Protein sequence: CASSLRGRDTGELFF.

In nucleotides, the CDR3 is TGTGCCAGCAGCCAAGGCGAGGTCAGATTTAATTCACCCCTCCACTTT. This codes for CASSQGEVRFNSPLHF. The chain links TRBV3-1 (or the pseudogene TRBV3-2) to TRBJ1-6; D ambiguous. The V gene's germline CDR1 is LGHDT and CDR2 YNNKEL (reference sequence). V gave up 1 base and J gave up 6 bases, with 13 bases separating them. This CDR3 has 16 residues.

This clone has a single count. The chain is built from TRBV12-3 or TRBV12-4 and TRBJ1-2; TRBD1 is a possible D gene (6 bases). This CDR3 has 12 residues. V lost 3 bases and J lost 8, with 10 bases in between. The CDR3 is CASSLRGGGYTF. The CDR3 DNA follows: TGTGCCAGCAGTTTGCGGGGGGGCGGCTACACCTTC.

The table lists this clone with a count of one. The chain couples TRBV6-5 to TRBJ1-1; 9 bases map to TRBD1. The CDR3 is made up of 14 amino acids. Looked up from germline, CDR1 is MNHEY and CDR2 is SVGAGI. The J segment lost 2 bases and the V segment lost 6 bases, leaving 4 bases of the junction unmatched. CDR3 region: CASRKGQGNTEAFF. The CDR3 DNA is TGTGCCAGCAGGAAGGGACAGGGTAACACTGAAGCTTTCTTT.

The J gene is TRBJ2-6, the V gene TRBV11-1; possibly TRBD1 for D (6 bases). Germline V lookup: CDR1 SGHAT, CDR2 FQDESV (reference sequence). The CDR3 spans 15 residues. V lost 5 bases and J 2 bases, leaving 10 bases between the germline ends. CDR3 residues: CASSKDSPGANVLTF. For the CDR3, the DNA is TGTGCCAGCAGCAAGGACAGCCCTGGGGCCAACGTCCTGACTTTC.

This clone was counted between two and nine times. This chain links TRBV4-1 with TRBJ2-2; D is tentatively TRBD1 or TRBD2 (5 bases each). Trimming shortened V by 5 bases and J by 0 bases, and 16 bases separated the two germline ends. The CDR3 contains 17 residues. Germline CDR1 MGHRA, CDR2 YSYEKL. The CDR3 region has the DNA TGCGCCAGCAGCTGGGAGCCGGGACCCGCGAACACCGGGGAGCTGTTTTTT. It specifies CASSWEPGPANTGELFF.

The J gene is TRBJ1-4, the V gene TRBV7-2; D gene uncertain. Trimming removed 5 bases at V and 7 bases at J, with 14 bases between. CDR1 and CDR2 from the germline V gene are SGHTA and FQGNSA. This CDR3 has 14 amino acids. The CDR3: CASSQPGAGEKLFF. CDR3 coding DNA: TGTGCCAGCAGCCAACCGGGAGCCGGTGAAAAACTGTTTTTT.